The 10 T cell receptor beta chains below were found in one sample sequenced in a study of response to subunit inactivated influenza vaccine. Via MiXCR, TCRdb re-called the RT-PCR reads, giving one row per CDR3 protein. Of about 620,000 distinct CDR3 sequences in the sample, approximately 12% were seen once. The sample was PBMCs from blood, taken on the day of vaccination. The receptors derive from a man between 45 and 60 years old who received an inactivated influenza vaccine.

This clonotype was observed a few times. V and J are TRBV18 and TRBJ2-1; D is undetermined. V lost 6 bases and J 0 bases, leaving 3 bases between the germline ends. The CDR3 runs 12 residues. Looked up from germline, CDR1 is KGHSH and CDR2 is LQKENI. CDR3 sequence reads: CASSHSYNEQFF. The DNA for the CDR3 is TGTGCCAGCTCGCACTCCTACAATGAGCAGTTCTTC.

The gene calls are TRBV13 and TRBJ2-3, with a tentative D call TRBD2 (6 bases). With 5 bases removed from V and 0 bases from J, the gap between germline ends came to 15 bases. The length of the CDR3 is 16 residues. The germline V gene has CDR1 PRHDT and CDR2 FYEKMQ (reference sequence). CDR3 sequence reads: CASSQNAGKSTDTQYF. Here the CDR3 DNA reads TGTGCCAGCAGCCAGAACGCGGGGAAGAGCACAGATACGCAGTATTTT.

This clonotype has at least ten counts. The chain couples TRBV12-3 or TRBV12-4 to TRBJ1-2; 9 bases align to TRBD1. V lost 5 bases, J lost 5 bases, and 6 bases stayed unmatched. The CDR3 runs 14 residues. CDR3 in DNA: TGTGCCAGCAGTCTTGGGACAGGGCGATATGGCTACACCTTC. As protein: CASSLGTGRYGYTF.

This clonotype was seen only a few times. This chain links TRBV15 with TRBJ2-1; 15 nucleotides agree with TRBD2. This CDR3 has 20 residues. After removal of 3 bases from V and 1 base from J, the junction contained 10 bases not matched to a gene. Germline CDR1 LNHNV, CDR2 YYDKDF (reference sequence). CDR3 region: CATSRTRTSGGGVSYNEQFF. The CDR3 DNA follows: TGTGCCACCAGCAGGACCCGGACTAGCGGGGGGGGAGTGTCCTACAATGAGCAGTTCTTC.

This CDR3 reads CASRGTRGNQPQHF. CDR3 DNA: TGTGCCAGCAGGGGGACAAGGGGAAATCAGCCCCAGCATTTT. The chain joins TRBV2 to TRBJ1-5; TRBD1 is a possible D gene (6 bases). CDR3 length: 14 residues. Trimming pared 6 bases from V and 4 bases from J, leaving 13 bases between. Germline lookup yields CDR1 SNHLY and CDR2 FYNNEI.

The CDR3 spells CASSLQGAGSGNTIYF. The DNA for the CDR3 is TGTGCCAGCAGCTTACAGGGGGCCGGCTCTGGAAACACCATATATTTT. The rearrangement links TRBV7-2 to TRBJ1-3; 8 bases are a match to TRBD1. The CDR3 is made up of 16 amino acids. Germline CDR1 reads SGHTA; CDR2 reads FQGNSA. The ends lost 2 bases at V and 0 bases at J; junction bases unmatched: 3.

This chain joins TRBV6-5 and TRBJ1-6; D unresolved. The CDR3 has 14 amino acids. Germline CDR1 reads MNHEY; CDR2 reads SVGAGI. V was cut by 2 bases and J by 7 bases, with 9 bases left in between. The CDR3 protein is CASSYSVPNSPLHF. CDR3 bases: TGTGCCAGCAGTTACAGCGTCCCCAATTCACCCCTCCACTTT.

The rearrangement uses TRBV6-1 and TRBJ1-2; D might be TRBD1 (5 bases). The V and J ends lost 8 bases and 1 base respectively, with 11 bases between them. Germline V lookup: CDR1 MNHNS, CDR2 SASEGT. The CDR3 is 13 amino acids. CDR3 sequence: CASAPGGNYGYTF. Written as DNA, the CDR3 is TGTGCCAGCGCCCCGGGGGGTAACTATGGCTACACCTTC.

The J gene is TRBJ2-5, the V gene TRBV11-2, with TRBD2 matching over 8 bases. J lost 5 bases, V lost 6 bases, and 14 bases had no gene match. The length of the CDR3 is 16 residues. Per germline, CDR1 SGHAT and CDR2 FQNNGV. The CDR3 sequence is CASSIGLAGPGETQYF. CDR3 DNA: TGTGCCAGCAGTATAGGGCTAGCGGGCCCCGGGGAGACCCAGTACTTC.

Only a few counts were recorded for this clonotype. This chain uses TRBV29-1 with TRBJ1-5, with D unresolved. V was clipped by 6 bases and J by 1 base, with 10 bases between them. The CDR3 sequence is 13 residues long. CDR1 and CDR2 (germline): SQVTM, ANQGSEA. CDR3 nucleotide sequence: TGCAGCGTCCTCGTCGGGAGCAATCAGCCCCAGCATTTT. This gives the protein CSVLVGSNQPQHF.